The 5 T cell receptor beta chains reported below all come from one sample, sequenced in a study of cytomegalovirus exposure and HLA in healthy donors. Researchers ran the PCR with 60 Vbeta and 13 Jbeta primers. Method: immunoSEQ multiplex PCR; TCRdb's copy keeps in-frame clones and lacks some. The data contain some 140,000 clones, 74% of them singletons. What was sequenced was PBMCs. Receptors originate from a man aged 30-40 years in good health and CMV-seronegative.

In nucleotides, the CDR3 is TGTGCCAGCAGTTCTCTGACGGGGACTGGAAACACCATATATTTT. Amino acids: CASSSLTGTGNTIYF. This sequence joins TRBV6-1 and TRBJ1-3; D gene ambiguous. From germline, CDR1 is MNHNS and CDR2 SASEGT. V was clipped by 5 bases and J by 2 bases, with 13 bases between them. The length of the CDR3 is 15 residues.

This clone showed up just a few times. The genes are TRBV7-2 and TRBJ2-5, with D perhaps TRBD2 (6 bases). Trimming removed 1 base from V and 3 bases from J, with 9 bases in between. The CDR3 is 14 residues long. Germline values: CDR1 SGHTA, CDR2 FQGNSA. The CDR3 sequence is CASSLGTTKETQYF. CDR3 nucleotides: TGTGCCAGCAGCTTAGGGACTACAAAAGAGACCCAGTACTTC.

V and J are TRBV19 and TRBJ2-2; D is perhaps TRBD1 (6 bases). The CDR3 length is 15 residues. V lost 3 bases, J lost 0 bases, and 8 bases lay in between. Germline CDR1 is LNHDA and CDR2 is SQIVND (reference sequence). The DNA for the CDR3 is TGTGCCAGTAGTATGCAGGGGACGAACACCGGGGAGCTGTTTTTT. As protein: CASSMQGTNTGELFF.

The genes are TRBV6-1 and TRBJ2-2, with TRBD1 identical over 7 bases. Looked up from germline, CDR1 is MNHNS and CDR2 is SASEGT. J lost 0 bases, V lost 2 bases, and 6 bases had no gene match. The CDR3 sequence is 17 residues long. The CDR3 region is CASSEFRTGTNTGELFF. The CDR3 nucleotides are TGTGCCAGCAGTGAATTTAGGACAGGCACGAACACCGGGGAGCTGTTTTTT.

The V gene is TRBV30, the J gene TRBJ2-1; maybe TRBD1 (6 bases). V dropped 3 bases and J dropped 1 base, with 16 bases sitting between them. Looked up from germline, CDR1 is GTSNPN and CDR2 is SVGIG (reference sequence). This CDR3 is built from 16 residues. CDR3 sequence (DNA): TGTGCCTGGAGCCCGCTACAGGGCTTGTCCTACAATGAGCAGTTCTTC. Translation: CAWSPLQGLSYNEQFF. The variable domain in full, with the rest retrieved from reference TRBV30 and TRBJ2-1, is SQTIHQWPATLVQPVGSPLSLECTVEGTSNPNLYWYRQAAGRGLQLLFYSVGIGQISSEVPQNLSASRPQDRQFILSSKKLLLSDSGFYLCAWSPLQGLSYNEQFFGPGTRLTVL.